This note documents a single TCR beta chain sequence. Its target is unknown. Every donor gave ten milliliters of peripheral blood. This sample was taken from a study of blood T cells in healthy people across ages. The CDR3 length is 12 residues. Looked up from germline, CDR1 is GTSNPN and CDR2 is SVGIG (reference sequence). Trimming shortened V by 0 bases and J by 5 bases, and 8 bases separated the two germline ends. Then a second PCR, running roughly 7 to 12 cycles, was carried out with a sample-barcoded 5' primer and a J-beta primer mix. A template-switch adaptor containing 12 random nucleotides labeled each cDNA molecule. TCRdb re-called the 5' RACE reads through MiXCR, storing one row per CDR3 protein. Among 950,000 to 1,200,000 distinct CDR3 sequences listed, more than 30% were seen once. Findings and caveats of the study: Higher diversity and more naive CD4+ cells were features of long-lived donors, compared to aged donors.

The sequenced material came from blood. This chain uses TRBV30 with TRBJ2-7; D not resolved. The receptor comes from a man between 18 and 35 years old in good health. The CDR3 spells CAWSVSSHEQYF. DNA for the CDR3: TGTGCCTGGAGTGTCTCCAGCCACGAGCAGTACTTC.